A single sample is the source of the 4 T cell receptor beta chains below, sequenced in a study of T-cell reconstitution after alpha-beta-depleted transplantation in children. Construction of the TCRbeta library involved unique molecular identifiers. TCRdb re-called the PCR reads through MiXCR, storing one row per CDR3 protein. The table has about 420,000 distinct CDR3 sequences, 15% to 20% seen once. The sequences come from PBMCs, mostly from graft donor cells, collected 360 days after TCRalphabeta/CD19-depleted stem cell transplant. These receptors originate from a boy younger than two who had a stem cell transplant for Wiskott-Aldrich syndrome, so the T cells may come from the graft donor.

The sample holds a few counts of this clonotype. This chain joins TRBV12-3 or TRBV12-4 and TRBJ1-3; 7 bases align to TRBD1. The CDR3 sequence is 14 residues long. CDR3: CASRKGAAGNTIYF. The CDR3 DNA sequence: TGTGCGTCCAGGAAGGGGGCGGCTGGAAACACCATATATTTT.

The chain is built from TRBV3-1 and TRBJ2-2, with 7 bases aligning to TRBD2. CDR3 length: 14 amino acids. Germline V lookup: CDR1 LGHDT, CDR2 YNNKEL (reference sequence). Trimming at V came to 4 bases and at J to 4 bases, leaving 3 bases not matched to a gene. The CDR3 loop reads CASSPAGFTGELFF. The CDR3 bases are TGTGCCAGCAGCCCAGCGGGGTTCACCGGGGAGCTGTTTTTT.

This clonotype was recorded a few times. This is likely a read error, given that the CDR3 carries no conserved phenylalanine or tryptophan at its end. The DNA is left out, because the CDR3 cannot be placed on it with certainty; the CDR3 is given as TCRdb lists it. J is TRBJ2-1 and V is TRBV12-3 or TRBV12-4; the table's TRBD2 call for D was not verified on the DNA. Including both end residues, the CDR3 is 12 amino acids long. The CDR3 spells CASSGWDSPIFS.

This clonotype occurred many times. The chain recombines TRBV5-1 with TRBJ2-2; tentative D call: TRBD1 (5 bases). The CDR3 is made up of 18 amino acids. CDR1 and CDR2 from the germline V gene are SGHRS and YFSETQ. Trimming cost V 1 base and J 2 bases, with 18 bases left between them. Written as DNA, the CDR3 is TGCGCCAGCAGCTTGAGGGCTGGGGCTAGAGCTAACACCGGGGAGCTGTTTTTT. It codes for CASSLRAGARANTGELFF.